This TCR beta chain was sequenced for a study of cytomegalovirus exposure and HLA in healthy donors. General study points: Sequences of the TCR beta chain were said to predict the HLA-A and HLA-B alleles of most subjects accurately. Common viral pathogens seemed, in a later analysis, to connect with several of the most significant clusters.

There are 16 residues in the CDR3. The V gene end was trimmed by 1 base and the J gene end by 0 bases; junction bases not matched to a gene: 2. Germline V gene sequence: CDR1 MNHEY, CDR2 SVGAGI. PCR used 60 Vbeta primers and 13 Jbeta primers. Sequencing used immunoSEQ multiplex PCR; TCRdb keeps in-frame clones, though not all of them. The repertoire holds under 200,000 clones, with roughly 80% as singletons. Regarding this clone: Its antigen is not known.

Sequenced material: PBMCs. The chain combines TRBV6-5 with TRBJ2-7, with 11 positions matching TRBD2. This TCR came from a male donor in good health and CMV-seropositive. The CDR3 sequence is CASSYLTSGISYEQYF. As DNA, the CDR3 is TGTGCCAGCAGTTACTTGACTAGCGGGATCTCCTACGAGCAGTACTTC.